This TCR beta chain came from a study of blood T cell repertoires in COVID-19 (dated by TCRdb to about 2020). Regarding the research as a whole: Samples from collaborators originated in the United States, Italy and Spain and spanned both the acute and convalescent phases of COVID-19. Deeply sampled blood TCRbeta repertoires from subjects exposed to, actively infected with, or recovered from COVID-19 were included in the dataset. Samples came from the ongoing ImmuneRACE study (first 160 participants) plus 1,254 subjects from 6 global collaborators. Where HLA class I and class II types were available, the types were taken from metadata supplied by the sample provider, not from assay-based typing. The repertoires were released in a freely available public database meant as a resource for research on the immune response to SARS-CoV-2. The material from the prospective study consisted of cDNA or gDNA derived from T cells, B-cell-depleted T cells, or PBMCs. A de-identified subject ID, COVID-19 status, age in years and sex were almost always included in the sample metadata. The investigation overall reported the following: The amount of clinical and demographic metadata varied by source and participant and was provided uncurated.

The CDR3 has 13 amino acids, counting the end cysteine and phenylalanine. This entry keeps only the CDR3 DNA: 39 bases, framed from base 1. For CDR1 and CDR2, the germline V gene (reference sequence) lists LGHDT and YNNKEL. Trimming accounts for 4 bases at V and 8 bases at J, while the number of junction bases matched to no gene is 6. The immunoSEQ Assay, a bias-controlled multiplex PCR, was used to amplify TCRbeta CDR3 regions from genomic DNA. Concerning the study's data processing: The number of nucleated cells in each sample was estimated by amplification of reference gene primers within the assay. Sequence reads were collapsed and filtered to measure the absolute abundance of every unique TCRbeta CDR3 rearrangement. For each sample, productive Simpson clonality was calculated as the square root of Simpson's diversity index over productive rearrangements. TCRdb stores this immuneACCESS table with in-frame sequences only. Part of the clones is absent; in the studies checked, under half of the shortfall reflects unresolved V genes, and no reason is known for the rest. V and J calls and clone size are those listed in that table; D and trimming were worked out from the DNA. A total of about 73,000 clones appear in this sample, about 70% of them only once. The top ten clones comprise around 21% of the sample.

On this clone: Its antigen target is currently unknown. No base qualities exist here, and no much larger clone lies one base off it.

Collaborating institutions collected whole blood in K2EDTA tubes following their own protocols. For TCRbeta analysis, collaborator samples were shipped as frozen whole blood, as isolated PBMCs, or as DNA extracted from either sample type. Sequenced material: peripheral blood. The receptor's source is a man aged 55-75 years with acute or convalescent COVID-19. The V and J segments used are TRBV3-1 (or the pseudogene TRBV3-2) and TRBJ1-2; 8 central bases correspond to TRBD1. The CDR3 here reads CASSLTGAEGYTF. In nucleotide form, the sequence is TGTGCCAGCAGCCTGACAGGGGCGGAGGGCTACACCTTC.